This T cell receptor (beta chain) emerged from a study of cytomegalovirus exposure and HLA in healthy donors. General study findings and limits: The records held CMV serostatus as the only immune exposure information.

Remarks on this clone: The antigen is undetermined.

PCR amplification relied on 60 Vbeta primers (plus 13 Jbeta primers). TCRdb's copy holds only in-frame clones and misses some; the assay was immunoSEQ multiplex PCR. The data contain fewer than 150,000 clones, 80% of them singletons. This CDR3 is 16 amino acids long. With 2 bases clipped from V and 0 bases from J, the junction kept 7 bases outside the gene matches. Germline-derived CDR1 and CDR2 are ENHRY and SYGVKD. The chain recombines TRBV10-3 with TRBJ2-7; TRBD2 agrees at 7 bases. The sample taken for sequencing was PBMCs. The clonotype was recovered from a man aged 25-45 years in good health and CMV-seronegative. CDR3 sequence: CAISEVAPGGSYEQYF. The CDR3 bases are TGTGCCATCAGTGAGGTAGCCCCGGGGGGCTCCTACGAGCAGTACTTC.